A single sample is the source of the 25 T cell receptor beta chains below, sequenced in a study of T cells in Graves' hyperthyroidism and ophthalmopathy. Amplification of TCR beta CDR3 regions was performed using RNA transcripts as template. When the TCR CDR3 underwent first-round RT-PCR, the HTBI primer set was used. TCRdb redid the calling of the multiplex PCR reads with MiXCR, one entry per CDR3 protein. The sample lists under 650,000 distinct CDR3 sequences, around 16% seen once, with less than 4.5% in the top ten. Sequencing was performed on blood. These receptor sequences come from a woman aged 25 to 39 with Graves' hyperthyroidism.

This clonotype was observed many times. V and J are TRBV6-1 and TRBJ1-1; D unclear. The CDR3 totals 12 residues. V was cut by 4 bases and J by 8 bases, with 11 bases left in between. Germline assignment: CDR1 MNHNS and CDR2 SASEGT. As DNA, the CDR3 is TGTGCCAGCAGTGCACGACGGTGGGAAGCTTTCTTT. This sequence encodes CASSARRWEAFF.

This clonotype was detected only a few times. The chain uses TRBV4-1 and TRBJ2-3; TRBD2 is a possible D gene (7 bases). Germline V gives CDR1 MGHRA, CDR2 YSYEKL. Trimming removed 0 bases from V and 6 bases from J, with 19 bases in between. This CDR3 is built from 17 residues. CDR3 residues: CASSQDRGWGGLDTQYF. The DNA for the CDR3 is TGCGCCAGCAGCCAAGATCGAGGGTGGGGGGGCCTGGATACGCAGTATTTT.

In this sample, this clonotype turned up many times. The genes are TRBV6-2 or TRBV6-3 and TRBJ2-5; no clear D gene. Germline loops: CDR1 MNHEY, CDR2 SVGEGT. V lost 7 bases and J lost 2, with 11 bases in between. There are 13 residues in the CDR3. The CDR3 DNA reads as TGTGCCAGCACCTTAACCCTACAAGAGACCCAGTACTTC. Amino acid sequence: CASTLTLQETQYF.

This rearrangement joins TRBV28 to TRBJ1-2, with unresolved D. Germline V gene data show CDR1 as MDHEN and CDR2 as SYDVKM. The CDR3 contains 11 residues. Trimming removed 10 bases at V and 3 bases at J, with 9 bases between. The DNA of the CDR3 is TGTGCCACAATTATGGACTATGGCTACACCTTC. This gives the protein CATIMDYGYTF.

A few counts support this clonotype. This chain joins TRBV6-5 and TRBJ2-1; 12 bases match TRBD2. Germline trimming cut 4 bases from V and 2 bases from J; bases unmatched to any gene: 6. The CDR3 is made up of 17 amino acids. Looked up from germline, CDR1 is MNHEY and CDR2 is SVGAGI. As DNA, the CDR3 is TGTGCCAGCAGTTCTGCTAGCGGGAGGGGCGCCTACAATGAGCAGTTCTTC. Its translation is CASSSASGRGAYNEQFF.

This clonotype was observed at least ten times. The chain combines TRBV11-2 with TRBJ2-7, with TRBD2 identical over 9 bases. The CDR3 covers 14 residues. Unmatched junction bases numbered 10, after V lost 7 bases and J lost 6 bases. Germline V gene sequence: CDR1 SGHAT, CDR2 FQNNGV. This CDR3 reads CASKWSSGITEQYF. DNA for the CDR3: TGTGCCAGCAAATGGTCTAGCGGGATCACCGAGCAGTACTTC. The full variable domain, with the rest looked up from reference TRBV11-2 and TRBJ2-7, is EAGVAQSPRYKIIEKRQSVAFWCNPISGHATLYWYQQILGQGPKLLIQFQNNGVVDDSQLPKDRFSAERLKGVDSTLKIQPAKLEDSAVYLCASKWSSGITEQYFGPGTRLTVT.

This clonotype came up a few times. V gene TRBV6-2 or TRBV6-3 combines with J gene TRBJ2-7, with 8 positions matching TRBD1. The ends lost 7 bases at V and 1 base at J; junction bases unmatched: 9. The CDR3 spans 15 residues. Looked up from germline, CDR1 is MNHEY and CDR2 is SVGEGT. CDR3 in DNA: TGTGCCAGCATTTTAAATCGGGACAGGTCCTACGAGCAGTACTTC. It translates to CASILNRDRSYEQYF.

This clonotype has only a few counts. The CDR3 spells CASSPLPGESSETQYF. In DNA form, the CDR3 reads TGTGCCAGCAGCCCCCTACCGGGAGAGTCATCGGAGACCCAGTACTTC. V usage is TRBV7-9 and J usage is TRBJ2-5; perhaps TRBD2 as D (6 bases). V lost 5 bases and J 5 bases, leaving 21 bases between the germline ends. The CDR3 sequence is 16 residues long. Germline V gives CDR1 SEHNR, CDR2 FQNEAQ (reference sequence).

This clonotype was seen ten or more times. The chain uses TRBV7-2 and TRBJ2-5, with 12 nucleotides matching TRBD2. The CDR3 spans 16 residues. Germline V gene lookup returns CDR1 SGHTA and CDR2 FQGNSA. With 5 bases clipped from V and 2 bases from J, the junction kept 6 bases outside the gene matches. CDR3 coding DNA: TGTGCCAGCAGCCAACCGACTAGCGGGGGTCAAGAGACCCAGTACTTC. Its translation: CASSQPTSGGQETQYF.

The J gene is TRBJ1-1, the V gene TRBV2; D remains unclear. Germline lookup yields CDR1 SNHLY and CDR2 FYNNEI. The CDR3 spans 15 residues. Trimming removed 6 bases from V and 4 bases from J, with 18 bases in between. The CDR3 DNA reads TGTGCCAGCAGCCCCGGTCCTCTGGGTGGCACTGAAGCTTTCTTT. It is translated as CASSPGPLGGTEAFF.

This chain uses TRBV24-1 with TRBJ1-2, with unresolved D. The CDR3 has 14 residues. Germline CDR1 is KGHDR and CDR2 is SFDVKD. V dropped 4 bases and J dropped 3 bases, with 11 bases sitting between them. The CDR3 DNA sequence: TGTGCCACCAGTGACCGCTACCAGGACTATGGCTACACCTTC. Translation: CATSDRYQDYGYTF.

This clonotype was found many times. V gene TRBV30 combines with J gene TRBJ1-2, with D possibly being TRBD1 (5 bases). Deletions cut 3 bases from V and 4 bases from J, with 15 bases between. The CDR3 runs 14 residues. CDR1 GTSNPN and CDR2 SVGIG come from the germline V gene (reference sequence). DNA of the CDR3: TGTGCCTGGAGAGCAGACAGCGAATTCTATGGCTACACCTTC. It specifies CAWRADSEFYGYTF.

For this clonotype: A read error may be the cause here, since a much bigger clone is one base away. The rearrangement uses TRBV15 and TRBJ2-1; D remains unclear. The CDR3 totals 15 residues. The germline V gene has CDR1 LNHNV and CDR2 YYDKDF (reference sequence). CDR3 region: CATTVDTSSYNEQSF. The CDR3 bases are TGTGCCACCACCGTCGACACCTCCTCCTACAATGAGCAGTCCTTC.

This clonotype has ten or more counts. V is TRBV20-1 and J is TRBJ1-2, with D uncertain. With 5 bases removed from V and 0 bases from J, the gap between germline ends came to 10 bases. CDR1 DFQATT and CDR2 SNEGSKA come from the germline V gene (reference sequence). CDR3 length equals 13 residues. The CDR3 nucleotides are TGCAGTGCTGCCAGTGAAGCTAACTATGGCTACACCTTC. This codes for CSAASEANYGYTF.

This clonotype was observed at least ten times. Here the CDR3 reads CASSLHQGGQPQHF. CDR3 coding DNA: TGTGCCAGCAGTTTACACCAGGGGGGTCAGCCCCAGCATTTT. The gene calls are TRBV12-3 or TRBV12-4 and TRBJ1-5, with 7 bases lining up with TRBD1. With 2 bases clipped from V and 6 bases from J, the junction kept 4 bases outside the gene matches. The CDR3 sequence is 14 residues long.

This clonotype was seen at least ten times. CDR3 nucleotide sequence: TGTGCCACCGGGGGGAACACTGAAGCTTTCTTT. It specifies CATGGNTEAFF. The genes are TRBV28 and TRBJ1-1, with D possibly matching TRBD1 (5 bases). Per the germline V gene, CDR1 is MDHEN and CDR2 is SYDVKM. The V end lost 10 bases, the J end lost 1 base, and 7 bases lay between the germline ends. This CDR3 has 11 residues.

This clonotype was seen a single time. At one boundary the junction diverges from the germline segment, which might be a read error. J is TRBJ2-3 and V is TRBV6-2 or TRBV6-3; no definite D call. Looked up from germline, CDR1 is MNHEY and CDR2 is SVGEGT. The CDR3 has 14 amino acids. Here the CDR3 reads CVSSYSTSGDTQYF. CDR3 in DNA: TGTGTCAGCAGTTACTCGACCTCCGGAGATACGCAGTATTTT.

The chain is built from TRBV27 and TRBJ2-1; TRBD2 agrees at 7 bases. CDR1 and CDR2 (germline): MNHEY, SMNVEV (reference sequence). CDR3 length equals 14 residues. V lost 6 bases and J lost 7; bases outside the gene matches: 9. CDR3 in DNA: TGTGCCAGCAGCCGAGGACTAGTTGAGAATGAGCAGTTCTTC. Protein: CASSRGLVENEQFF.

There are many counts of this clonotype. The chain recombines TRBV28 with TRBJ2-2, with D uncertain. The CDR3 is made up of 14 amino acids. Germline V gene lookup returns CDR1 MDHEN and CDR2 SYDVKM. Trimming shortened V by 1 base and J by 2 bases, and 5 bases separated the two germline ends. CDR3 protein: CASSLSINTGELFF. The CDR3 DNA is TGTGCCAGCAGTTTATCCATAAACACCGGGGAGCTGTTTTTT.

This clonotype was recorded at least ten times. One junction end does not reproduce the germline sequence, and a read error may be involved. The V call is TRBV9, the J call TRBJ1-1, with D possibly being TRBD1 (5 bases). Germline CDR1 SGDLS, CDR2 YYNGEE. CDR3 size: 13 residues. CDR3 nucleotides: TGTGCCAGCAGTGTAGACAGGAACACTGAAGCTTTCTTT. This translates into CASSVDRNTEAFF.

Comments on this clonotype: Relative to the germline gene, one junction end is altered; a read error may explain this. The chain employs TRBV7-9 and TRBJ2-5; no clear D. Germline assignment: CDR1 SEHNR and CDR2 FQNEAQ (reference sequence). The CDR3 extends over 12 amino acids. Here the CDR3 DNA reads TGTGCCAGCAGGGCCAGGAAGGAGACCCAGTGCTTC. Translated: CASRARKETQCF.

This clonotype came up a few times. V and J are TRBV14 and TRBJ1-1; TRBD1 matches at 9 bases. This CDR3 region has 15 residues. Germline-derived CDR1 and CDR2 are SGHDN and FVKESK. Trimming removed 5 bases from V and 5 bases from J; junction bases left unmatched: 9. CDR3 DNA sequence: TGTGCCAGCAGCGATACACAGGGGGCTGTGACTGAAGCTTTCTTT. Translating gives CASSDTQGAVTEAFF.

This clonotype came up a few times. A read error may explain this, as a much larger clone is one base away. CDR3 in amino acids: CASSLEGRTSGGGETQYF. The CDR3 region has the DNA TGTGCCAGCAGCTTAGAAGGCCGGACTAGCGGGGGCGGAGAGACCCAGTACTTC. The chain has TRBV11-2 and TRBJ2-5, with 13 bases matching TRBD2. The germline CDR1 and CDR2 sequences are SGHAT and FQNNGV. V dropped 0 bases and J dropped 4; count of bases not matched to a gene: 8. The CDR3 consists of 18 residues.

This clonotype was seen ten or more times. V is TRBV28 and J is TRBJ2-1; 7 nucleotides line up with TRBD1. Trimming cost V 6 bases and J 4 bases; bases outside gene matches: 3. Germline CDR1 MDHEN, CDR2 SYDVKM. This CDR3 contains 13 residues. This CDR3 reads CASSGTVYNEQFF. For the CDR3, the DNA is TGTGCCAGCAGCGGGACAGTATACAATGAGCAGTTCTTC.

This clonotype occurred many times. This sequence joins TRBV12-3 or TRBV12-4 and TRBJ2-7; tentatively, D is TRBD2 (6 bases). Deletions cut 7 bases from V and 3 bases from J, with 16 bases between. The CDR3 runs 14 residues. CDR3 DNA sequence: TGTGCCAGCACCCCGGGGGATACACACTACGAGCAGTACTTC. This gives the protein CASTPGDTHYEQYF.